Listed here are 21 T cell receptor beta chains from one sample, sequenced in a study of T cells in Graves' hyperthyroidism and ophthalmopathy (dated 2019 in TCRdb). The library was obtained by multiplex PCR. Sequencer: Illumina HiSeq 2000. The TCR beta CDR3 regions were amplified from RNA transcripts. The first round of RT-PCR for the TCR CDR3 was performed with the HTBI primer set and the Qiagen OneStep RT-PCR kit. TCRdb reran the public reads through fastp at Q25 and MiXCR, keeping productive beta chains. For every CDR3 protein sequence, its rows merge into one entry that carries the most common genes and DNA. Present in this sample are approximately 250,000 distinct CDR3 sequences, approximately 25% of which were seen just once. The top ten clones comprise roughly 40% of the sample. Sequencing used blood. The receptors derive from a woman aged 35 to 49 with Graves' ophthalmopathy.

The chain employs TRBV7-8 and TRBJ1-2; maybe TRBD1 (5 bases). V was pared by 3 bases and J by 3 bases, with 8 bases between. The CDR3 is 13 amino acids. Germline values: CDR1 SGHVS, CDR2 FQNEAQ. CDR3 nucleotide sequence: TGTGCCAGCAGCTTCGACAGATACTATGGCTACACCTTC. It yields the protein CASSFDRYYGYTF.

This clonotype was detected ten times or more. A much larger clonotype is one base distant, so this may be a read error. The CDR3 bases are TGTGCCAGCAGTTTAGACAGCGTCAACACTGAAGCTTTCTTT. As protein: CASSLDSVNTEAFF. The chain couples TRBV27 to TRBJ1-1, with D possibly matching TRBD1 (5 bases). The CDR3 has 14 amino acids. The ends were cut back, 2 bases at V and 2 bases at J, with 9 bases in the middle. Per germline, CDR1 MNHEY and CDR2 SMNVEV (reference sequence).

At least ten counts were recorded for this clonotype. V and J are TRBV30 and TRBJ1-1; D uncertain. Germline lookup yields CDR1 GTSNPN and CDR2 SVGIG (reference sequence). V dropped 2 bases and J dropped 4 bases, with 8 bases sitting between them. The CDR3 sequence is 12 residues long. The CDR3 is CAWSSGFTEAFF. The CDR3 bases are TGTGCCTGGAGTAGTGGGTTCACTGAAGCTTTCTTT.

This clonotype has ten or more counts. The chain employs TRBV7-9 and TRBJ1-1; D is unclear. The CDR3 length is 14 residues. V lost 5 bases, J lost 0 bases, and 10 bases lay in between. In germline, CDR1 is SEHNR, CDR2 FQNEAQ (reference sequence). The CDR3 is CASSRAAMNTEAFF. The CDR3 DNA reads TGTGCCAGCAGCCGGGCGGCTATGAACACTGAAGCTTTCTTT.

This clonotype was counted between two and nine times. The chain carries TRBV30 and TRBJ2-2; D unclear. The CDR3 sequence is 11 residues long. The V and J ends lost 3 bases and 6 bases respectively, with 5 bases between them. CDR1 and CDR2 from the germline V gene are GTSNPN and SVGIG (reference sequence). CDR3 DNA sequence: TGTGCCTGGAGAGCGTCCGGGGAGCTGTTTTTT. It yields the protein CAWRASGELFF.

This clonotype has ten or more counts. V usage is TRBV28 and J usage is TRBJ2-7, with a tentative D call TRBD2 (5 bases). Trimming pared 2 bases from V and 2 bases from J, leaving 10 bases between. CDR3 length: 14 residues. Germline CDR1 is MDHEN and CDR2 is SYDVKM. CDR3 residues: CASSLALAPYEQYF. The DNA for the CDR3 is TGTGCCAGCAGTTTAGCGTTAGCGCCCTACGAGCAGTACTTC. The full variable domain, completed using reference TRBV28 and TRBJ2-7, is DVKVTQSSRYLVKRTGEKVFLECVQDMDHENMFWYRQDPGLGLRLIYFSYDVKMKEKGDIPEGYSVSREKKERFSLILESASTNQTSMYLCASSLALAPYEQYFGPGTRLTVT.

The chain couples TRBV28 to TRBJ2-4, with a possible D match to TRBD2 (5 bases). V lost 5 bases and J lost 15, with 14 bases in between. CDR3 length: 11 residues. The germline gives CDR1 MDHEN, CDR2 SYDVKM. The CDR3 is CASSNGLAAYF. The CDR3 nucleotides read TGTGCCAGCAGTAATGGGCTAGCTGCGTACTTC.

This clonotype was counted only a few times. The rearrangement joins TRBV5-1 to TRBJ2-5; a weak D match, TRBD1 (6 bases). Germline CDR1 is SGHRS and CDR2 is YFSETQ. Trimming left V 4 bases short and J 4 bases short, with 17 bases between. The CDR3 has 15 amino acids. For the CDR3, the DNA is TGCGCCAGCAGCCCCCACACTGGGGGCGGAGAGACCCAGTACTTC. Its translation is CASSPHTGGGETQYF.

This clonotype was counted many times. The V gene is TRBV30, the J gene TRBJ2-7, with D possibly being TRBD1 (5 bases). Germline V gene sequence: CDR1 GTSNPN, CDR2 SVGIG (reference sequence). V lost 0 bases, J lost 2 bases, and 8 bases lay in between. This CDR3 contains 13 residues. CDR3 loop: CAWSVQGAYEQYF. The CDR3 region has the DNA TGTGCCTGGAGTGTACAAGGGGCCTACGAGCAGTACTTC.

This clonotype was detected only a few times. The chain couples TRBV6-2 or TRBV6-3 to TRBJ2-7, with TRBD2 matching 14 bases. V trimming: 6 bases; J trimming: 6 bases; junction bases outside the gene matches: 7. CDR1 is MNHEY, CDR2 SVGEGT, per germline. The CDR3 is made up of 15 amino acids. In nucleotides, the CDR3 is TGTGCCAGCAGCCCGGGACTAGCGGGAGTATCCGAGCAGTACTTC. It is translated as CASSPGLAGVSEQYF.

The chain has TRBV6-1 and TRBJ1-5; the D is unclear. V gave up 8 bases and J gave up 5 bases, with 13 bases separating them. Germline values: CDR1 MNHNS, CDR2 SASEGT. The CDR3 spans 13 residues. The CDR3 coding sequence is TGTGCCAGCGGAGAAGGTTTAGATCAGCCCCAGCATTTT. This gives the protein CASGEGLDQPQHF.

The sample holds many counts of this clonotype. The chain employs TRBV18 and TRBJ2-7; 9 bases are shared with TRBD1. Trimming cost V 1 base and J 5 bases; bases outside gene matches: 3. CDR1 is KGHSH and CDR2 is LQKENI in the germline V gene. There are 14 residues in the CDR3. CDR3: CASSPRYRGHEQYF. Written as DNA, the CDR3 is TGTGCCAGCTCACCACGGTACAGGGGGCACGAGCAGTACTTC.

There are many counts of this clonotype. The genes are TRBV25-1 and TRBJ2-5, with TRBD2 identical over 15 bases. There are 15 residues in the CDR3. Germline V CDR1 and CDR2: MGHDK, SYGVNS. V was pared by 3 bases and J by 5 bases, with 1 base of the junction left unmatched. DNA for the CDR3: TGTGCCAGCAGTGAGGGGACTAGCGGGAGGGAGACCCAGTACTTC. This encodes CASSEGTSGRETQYF. The complete variable domain, with remaining parts taken from reference TRBV25-1 and TRBJ2-5, reads EADIYQTPRYLVIGTGKKITLECSQTMGHDKMYWYQQDPGMELHLIHYSYGVNSTEKGDLSSESTVSRIRTEHFPLTLESARPSHTSQYLCASSEGTSGRETQYFGPGTRLLVL.

This chain joins TRBV25-1 and TRBJ2-4; D not resolved. CDR1 and CDR2 from the germline V gene are MGHDK and SYGVNS. The CDR3 is made up of 16 amino acids. The V end lost 3 bases, the J end lost 0 bases, and 12 bases lay between the germline ends. The CDR3 region has the DNA TGTGCCAGCAGTGACCTCCCTGGAGTAGCCAAAAACATTCAGTACTTC. Translated: CASSDLPGVAKNIQYF.

The J gene is TRBJ2-7, the V gene TRBV20-1; TRBD2 matches 8 bases. The CDR3 has 12 amino acids. CDR1 is DFQATT and CDR2 is SNEGSKA in the germline V gene (reference sequence). V trimming: 5 bases; J trimming: 2 bases; junction bases outside the gene matches: 2. The CDR3 DNA is TGCAGTGCTCCGGGACTAGCCTACGAGCAGTACTTC. Encoded protein: CSAPGLAYEQYF.

Points on this clonotype: A junction boundary mismatches the germline segment, possibly from a read error. The V call is TRBV28, the J call TRBJ1-2, with D possibly TRBD1 on 6 matching bases. This CDR3 has 13 amino acids. In germline, CDR1 is MDHEN, CDR2 SYDVKM. CDR3 amino acids: CASSYYREGGYSF. In nucleotides, the CDR3 is TGTGCCAGCAGCTACTACAGGGAGGGTGGCTACAGCTTC.

The chain carries TRBV11-2 and TRBJ2-7, with 8 bases lining up with TRBD2. CDR3 length: 15 residues. Germline CDR1 and CDR2: SGHAT and FQNNGV. V shed 11 bases, J shed 6 bases, and the junction held 18 bases outside the gene matches. CDR3 in DNA: TGTGCCGTGCTTTTGGCGGGAGGACCTCGAGGCGAGCAGTACTTC. It specifies CAVLLAGGPRGEQYF.

This clonotype was counted ten times or more. V is TRBV5-1 and J is TRBJ2-4; tentative D call: TRBD1 (6 bases). Trimming stripped 0 bases from V and 1 base from J, with 8 bases between. CDR1 and CDR2 from the germline V gene are SGHRS and YFSETQ. CDR3 length: 15 amino acids. Here the CDR3 reads CASSLGDRAKNIQYF. Here the CDR3 DNA reads TGCGCCAGCAGCTTGGGTGACAGGGCCAAAAACATTCAGTACTTC.

This clonotype was detected a few times. The chain carries TRBV13 and TRBJ2-2; D may be TRBD1 (6 bases). This CDR3 comprises 14 residues. The V gene's germline CDR1 is PRHDT and CDR2 FYEKMQ (reference sequence). Trimming removed 3 bases from V and 7 bases from J, with 12 bases in between. For the CDR3, the DNA is TGTGCCAGCAGCTTCAGGGGTTTGAGCGGGGAGCTGTTTTTT. Its translation: CASSFRGLSGELFF.

In this sample, this clonotype turned up many times. CDR3 bases: TGTGCCAGCGGAACAGGGCCCCTGAGCTCCTACGAGCAGTACTTC. The encoded protein is CASGTGPLSSYEQYF. The V gene is TRBV28, the J gene TRBJ2-7, with D perhaps TRBD1 (6 bases). Trimming left V 8 bases short and J 0 bases short, with 17 bases between. The CDR3 has 15 residues. Per the germline V gene, CDR1 is MDHEN and CDR2 is SYDVKM.

This clonotype was seen only a few times. The gene calls are TRBV28 and TRBJ2-7; 13 bases are a match to TRBD2. CDR3 size: 16 residues. Trimming at V came to 7 bases and at J to 6 bases, leaving 12 bases not matched to a gene. Germline CDR1 reads MDHEN; CDR2 reads SYDVKM. CDR3 sequence: CASTNPGTSGTSEQYF. Here the CDR3 DNA reads TGTGCCAGCACCAACCCGGGGACTAGCGGGACCAGCGAGCAGTACTTC.